The rows below give T cell receptor beta chains drawn from one sample of a study of control samples from healthy donors and cancer patients. Method: immunoSEQ multiplex PCR; TCRdb's copy keeps in-frame clones and lacks some. The sample holds 110,000 to 150,000 clones; under 95% are singletons and the top ten take 5.5% to 9%. Sequenced input: blood. The origin of the receptors is a man aged 18 to 35 in good health. Both conserved end residues are part of each CDR3. The D gene is left open where the match is weak. Rows may omit the clone size; those that give it use once, few, many or a size class.

j_call: TRBJ1-1; clone_size: .; v_call: TRBV5-1; d_call: .; cdr3_nt: TGCGCCAGCAGCTTGGTAGGCTATCTTCCCAACACTGAAGCTTTCTTT; cdr3_aa: CASSLVGYLPNTEAFF
j_call: TRBJ1-5; clone_size: .; v_call: TRBV2; d_call: .; cdr3_nt: TGTGCCAGCAGAGCCGACAGTAGCAATCAGCCCCAGCATTTT; cdr3_aa: CASRADSSNQPQHF
j_call: TRBJ2-5; clone_size: .; v_call: TRBV20-1; d_call: .; cdr3_nt: TGCAGTGCTCGGAGAAAAGAGACCCAGTACTTC; cdr3_aa: CSARRKETQYF
j_call: TRBJ2-3; clone_size: .; v_call: TRBV6-2/TRBV6-3; d_call: .; cdr3_nt: TGTGCCAGCAGTTACCCGGGCCAGGCCTGGGCAGATACGCAGTATTTT; cdr3_aa: CASSYPGQAWADTQYF
j_call: TRBJ2-7; clone_size: .; v_call: TRBV7-9; d_call: TRBD2; cdr3_nt: TGTGCCAGCAGCTCCCCGGGACTAGTCTTCTCAGTGCAGTACTTC; cdr3_aa: CASSSPGLVFSVQYF
j_call: TRBJ2-4; clone_size: .; v_call: TRBV2; d_call: TRBD2; cdr3_nt: TGTGCCAGCAGGCCTCTAGCGGGGGGGACCAAAAACATTCAGTACTTC; cdr3_aa: CASRPLAGGTKNIQYF
j_call: TRBJ1-5; clone_size: .; v_call: TRBV9; d_call: .; cdr3_nt: TGTGCCAGCAGCGGGGGGGCGTTAGACAATCAGCCCCAGCATTTT; cdr3_aa: CASSGGALDNQPQHF
j_call: TRBJ2-2; clone_size: .; v_call: TRBV4-3; d_call: .; cdr3_nt: TGCGCCAGCAGCCAAGTTCGAACAGGTGGAGGCGGGGAGCTGTTTTTT; cdr3_aa: CASSQVRTGGGGELFF
j_call: TRBJ2-2; clone_size: .; v_call: TRBV2; d_call: .; cdr3_nt: TGTGCCAGCAGTTACACCGTGAACACCGGGGAGCTGTTTTTT; cdr3_aa: CASSYTVNTGELFF
j_call: TRBJ2-2; clone_size: .; v_call: TRBV18; d_call: TRBD1; cdr3_nt: TGTGCCAGCTCACCAACCGGGACAGGGACCGGGGAGCTGTTTTTT; cdr3_aa: CASSPTGTGTGELFF
j_call: TRBJ1-1; clone_size: .; v_call: TRBV28; d_call: .; cdr3_nt: TGTGCCAGCGATCGGAACACTGAAGCTTTCTTT; cdr3_aa: CASDRNTEAFF
j_call: TRBJ1-1; clone_size: .; v_call: TRBV7-2; d_call: .; cdr3_nt: TGTGCCAGCAGCTTAGTATACACTGAAGCTTTCTTT; cdr3_aa: CASSLVYTEAFF
j_call: TRBJ2-3; clone_size: .; v_call: TRBV3-1/TRBV3-2; d_call: TRBD2; cdr3_nt: TGTGCCAGCAGCCAAGTTCCTAGCGGGGGTAGCACAGATACGCAGTATTTT; cdr3_aa: CASSQVPSGGSTDTQYF
j_call: TRBJ2-7; clone_size: .; v_call: TRBV7-2; d_call: .; cdr3_nt: TGTGCCAGCAGCCCTGCCCGGGGAGTCGGCTACGAGCAGTACTTC; cdr3_aa: CASSPARGVGYEQYF
j_call: TRBJ1-1; clone_size: once; v_call: TRBV19; d_call: .; cdr3_nt: TGTGCCACTGCGGGGGATAACACTGAAGCTTTCTTT; cdr3_aa: CATAGDNTEAFF
j_call: TRBJ2-1; clone_size: .; v_call: TRBV5-1; d_call: .; cdr3_nt: TGCGCCAGCAGCATTGGACCTACTAGCTTCTCCTACAATGAGCAGTTCTTC; cdr3_aa: CASSIGPTSFSYNEQFF
j_call: TRBJ2-3; clone_size: .; v_call: TRBV28; d_call: .; cdr3_nt: TGTGCCAGCGGGCCGGTCCGCACAGATACGCAGTATTTT; cdr3_aa: CASGPVRTDTQYF
j_call: TRBJ2-1; clone_size: .; v_call: TRBV5-1; d_call: TRBD2; cdr3_nt: TGCGCCAGCAGCGCCGGAGGCCCGCTAGCGGGGGGGCATAATGAGCAGTTCTTC; cdr3_aa: CASSAGGPLAGGHNEQFF
j_call: TRBJ1-4; clone_size: .; v_call: TRBV29-1; d_call: .; cdr3_nt: TGCAGCGTTGAACTAAGCGAAAAACTGTTTTTT; cdr3_aa: CSVELSEKLFF
j_call: TRBJ1-2; clone_size: .; v_call: TRBV30; d_call: TRBD1; cdr3_nt: TGTGCCTGGAGCTTGGACAGGGACTATGGCTACACCTTC; cdr3_aa: CAWSLDRDYGYTF
j_call: TRBJ2-5; clone_size: .; v_call: TRBV4-1; d_call: .; cdr3_nt: TGCGCCAGCAGCCAAGGGGGTAGGCCTTTAGAGACCCAGTACTTC; cdr3_aa: CASSQGGRPLETQYF
j_call: TRBJ2-7; clone_size: .; v_call: TRBV7-9; d_call: TRBD1; cdr3_nt: TGTGCCAGCAGCTACCGAGACAGGGTAAGCTCCTACGAGCAGTACTTC; cdr3_aa: CASSYRDRVSSYEQYF
j_call: TRBJ2-7; clone_size: .; v_call: TRBV7-9; d_call: .; cdr3_nt: TGTGCCAGCAGCCGGGAGTGGTCAGGAGTAATCTACGAGCAGTACTTC; cdr3_aa: CASSREWSGVIYEQYF
j_call: TRBJ1-5; clone_size: few; v_call: TRBV7-9; d_call: TRBD1; cdr3_nt: TGTGCCAGCAGCTTAGGACAGGGAGATCAGCCCCAGCATTTT; cdr3_aa: CASSLGQGDQPQHF
j_call: TRBJ1-2; clone_size: .; v_call: TRBV20-1; d_call: .; cdr3_nt: TGCAGTGCTCAACGCTATGGCTACACCTTC; cdr3_aa: CSAQRYGYTF
j_call: TRBJ2-1; clone_size: .; v_call: TRBV3-1/TRBV3-2; d_call: TRBD2; cdr3_nt: TGTGCCAGCAGCCAAGATCAAGCGGGGGGGAGGAATGAGCAGTTCTTC; cdr3_aa: CASSQDQAGGRNEQFF
j_call: TRBJ1-1; clone_size: .; v_call: TRBV6-5; d_call: TRBD1; cdr3_nt: TGTGCCAGCAGGGACAGGGGGGAGGTAACTGAAGCTTTCTTT; cdr3_aa: CASRDRGEVTEAFF
j_call: TRBJ2-5; clone_size: .; v_call: TRBV5-1; d_call: .; cdr3_nt: TGCGCCAGCACTCAGGCGGTAGGGAGGGAGACCCAGTACTTC; cdr3_aa: CASTQAVGRETQYF
j_call: TRBJ1-1; clone_size: .; v_call: TRBV7-3; d_call: TRBD1; cdr3_nt: TGTGCCAGCAGCTTTGGGCAGGGGGCAATGACTGAAGCTTTCTTT; cdr3_aa: CASSFGQGAMTEAFF
j_call: TRBJ2-5; clone_size: once; v_call: TRBV4-1; d_call: .; cdr3_nt: TGCGCCAGCAGCCCAGATGGGGGGGGCTGGGGAGAGACCCAGTACTTC; cdr3_aa: CASSPDGGGWGETQYF
j_call: TRBJ2-1; clone_size: .; v_call: TRBV6-5; d_call: TRBD2; cdr3_nt: TGTGCCAGCAGGGCTAGCGGGGGGGACAGGCAGTTCTTC; cdr3_aa: CASRASGGDRQFF
j_call: TRBJ1-1; clone_size: .; v_call: TRBV5-4; d_call: .; cdr3_nt: TGTGCCAGCAGCTTGATGGGGAACACTGAAGCTTTCTTT; cdr3_aa: CASSLMGNTEAFF
j_call: TRBJ2-7; clone_size: .; v_call: TRBV2; d_call: .; cdr3_nt: TGTGCCAGCATCTCGAACGAGCAGTACTTC; cdr3_aa: CASISNEQYF
j_call: TRBJ1-5; clone_size: .; v_call: TRBV5-4; d_call: .; cdr3_nt: TGTGCCAGCAGCTTCTCGGGGAGCAATCAGCCCCAGCATTTT; cdr3_aa: CASSFSGSNQPQHF
j_call: TRBJ1-2; clone_size: .; v_call: TRBV27; d_call: .; cdr3_nt: TGTGCCAGCAGTTTAGCGGGCAGCTACTATGGCTACACCTTC; cdr3_aa: CASSLAGSYYGYTF
j_call: TRBJ1-1; clone_size: .; v_call: TRBV5-1; d_call: TRBD1; cdr3_nt: TGCGCCAGCAGGATTGGTCCGGGACAGTTGAACACTGAAGCTTTCTTT; cdr3_aa: CASRIGPGQLNTEAFF
j_call: TRBJ1-5; clone_size: .; v_call: TRBV2; d_call: .; cdr3_nt: TGTGCCAGCAGTTCAAGCCCCGCCGAGAATCAGCCCCAGCATTTT; cdr3_aa: CASSSSPAENQPQHF
j_call: TRBJ1-1; clone_size: .; v_call: TRBV19; d_call: .; cdr3_nt: TGTGCCAGTAGTACGGGGGCGTACACTGAAGCTTTCTTT; cdr3_aa: CASSTGAYTEAFF
j_call: TRBJ2-7; clone_size: .; v_call: TRBV7-6; d_call: TRBD2; cdr3_nt: TGTGCCAGCAGTACCCGGGGTAGCGGGGGCTACGAGCAGTACTTC; cdr3_aa: CASSTRGSGGYEQYF
j_call: TRBJ2-1; clone_size: .; v_call: TRBV30; d_call: .; cdr3_nt: TGTGCCTGGAATCCCACAGGGAGGGCAACCAATGAGCAGTTCTTC; cdr3_aa: CAWNPTGRATNEQFF
j_call: TRBJ1-1; clone_size: .; v_call: TRBV5-4; d_call: TRBD1; cdr3_nt: TGTGCCAGCAGCGAGACAGGGGGTCGAGTCACTGAAGCTTTCTTT; cdr3_aa: CASSETGGRVTEAFF
j_call: TRBJ2-3; clone_size: .; v_call: TRBV5-4; d_call: TRBD1; cdr3_nt: TGTGCCAGCAGCCGTGGACAGGACACAGATACGCAGTATTTT; cdr3_aa: CASSRGQDTDTQYF